The 5 T cell receptor beta chains below all came from one sample that was sequenced in a study of T cells after yellow fever vaccination. Each CDR3 protein is one row after TCRdb ran MiXCR on the 5' RACE reads. The sample lists about 22,000 distinct CDR3 sequences; 4% to 6% were seen once. Material: PBMCs, either bulk or a sorted T-cell subset (CD4+, CD8+, memory, or dextramer-sorted; not recorded which), obtained roughly 45 days after the first yellow fever vaccination. The receptor source for this set is a man between 18 and 29 years old who received the YFV17D yellow fever vaccine.

This clonotype was counted many times. This chain links TRBV5-6 with TRBJ2-7; D is unclear. The CDR3 has 12 residues. The germline V and J ends were trimmed by 1 base and 4 bases, with 6 bases remaining between them. The germline gives CDR1 SGHDT, CDR2 YYEEEE. The chain's CDR3 is CASSLRDYEQYF. As DNA, the CDR3 is TGTGCCAGCAGCTTGAGAGATTACGAGCAGTACTTC.

There are many counts of this clonotype. The CDR3 DNA reads TGTGCCAGCAGAGATACAGGGGCCGGGGAGCTGTTTTTT. The encoded protein is CASRDTGAGELFF. This chain connects TRBV7-3 to TRBJ2-2, with 7 bases lining up with TRBD1. J gave up 6 bases and V 6 bases, and 4 bases lay outside the gene matches. The CDR3 loop spans 13 amino acids. CDR1 is SGHTA, CDR2 FQGTGA, per germline.

This clonotype was counted at least ten times. The chain recombines TRBV4-3 with TRBJ2-7, with 16 bases matching TRBD2. The germline gives CDR1 LGHNA, CDR2 YSLEER. V dropped 3 bases and J dropped 6; count of bases not matched to a gene: 17. The CDR3 has 20 residues. The CDR3 DNA reads TGCGCCAGCAGCCATGACCCGGGACTAGCGGGGGGGCAGTCCAAGGGCGAGCAGTACGTC. Translation gives CASSHDPGLAGGQSKGEQYV.

This clonotype appeared many times. Compared with germline, one end of the junction differs, possibly owing to a read error. The chain has TRBV5-4 and TRBJ2-1, with D perhaps matching TRBD1 (5 bases). This CDR3 region has 12 residues. The V gene's germline CDR1 is SGHNT and CDR2 YYREEE (reference sequence). The CDR3 spells CASSLGATGMAF. The CDR3 region has the DNA TGTGCCAGCAGCTTGGGTGCAACAGGTATGGCCTTC.

This clonotype has a count of ten or more. The chain couples TRBV6-4 to TRBJ2-3; TRBD2 agrees at 11 bases. Germline assignment: CDR1 MRHNA and CDR2 SNTAGT. V was pared by 6 bases and J by 3 bases, with 5 bases of the junction left unmatched. The CDR3 extends over 15 amino acids. The CDR3 DNA follows: TGTGCCAGCAGCACCATAGCGGGGGGGACAGATACGCAGTATTTT. It is translated as CASSTIAGGTDTQYF.